This T cell receptor (beta chain) was obtained from a study of siplizumab effects on memory and regulatory T cells. This table comes from immunoSEQ multiplex PCR, and its TCRdb copy is limited to in-frame clones, with some not included. Seen here are over 60,000 clones, roughly nine tenths observed once, and the top ten hold around 29%. As concerns this clone: Antigen unknown.

The study, taken as a whole, reports: Fewer alloreactive sequences mapped to unstimulated CD4+ memory cells under siplizumab. Unstimulated subset assignment was obtained for only a minor fraction of alloreactive clones. An assignable phenotype, naive or memory, was missing from roughly 84-95% of proliferating CD4+ or CD8+ clones.

With 4 bases clipped from V and 8 bases from J, the junction kept 6 bases outside the gene matches. Germline CDR1 reads SGHNT; CDR2 reads YYREEE (reference sequence). This CDR3 has 15 amino acids. The chain is built from TRBV5-4 and TRBJ2-1, with TRBD2 matching 13 bases. Source material: CD8+ T cells sorted from blood. This TCR came from a human donor in good health. The CDR3 region has the DNA TGTGCCAGCAGCAACGGACTAGCGGGAGCGGATGAGCAGTTCTTC. As protein: CASSNGLAGADEQFF.